This T cell receptor (beta chain) was identified during a study of blood T cell repertoires in COVID-19. TCRdb's copy holds only in-frame clones and misses some; the assay was immunoSEQ multiplex PCR. This table holds about 55,000 clones, roughly 85% found once. The CDR3 runs 16 residues. Germline CDR1 is LGHDT and CDR2 is YNNKEL (reference sequence). The germline V and J ends were trimmed by 3 bases and 0 bases, with 12 bases remaining between them. Sample: peripheral blood. The sequence was collected from a human donor in a cohort sampled during active COVID-19. The chain combines TRBV3-1 (or the pseudogene TRBV3-2) with TRBJ2-4, with a tentative D call TRBD2 (6 bases). Written as DNA, the CDR3 is TGTGCCAGCAGCCATGGGGGAGGTTTAGCCAAAAACATTCAGTACTTC. Translated: CASSHGGGLAKNIQYF.